This T cell receptor beta chain was recovered during a study of identical twins. The V end lost 0 bases, the J end lost 4 bases, and 14 bases lay between the germline ends. In germline, CDR1 is SGHRS, CDR2 YFSETQ. This CDR3 contains 15 residues. Healthy Caucasians made up all donors. One entry per CDR3 protein, called by TCRdb with MiXCR from the 5' RACE reads. Found here are some 760,000 distinct CDR3 sequences, 18% of them singletons; the top ten hold about 12%. This clonotype was detected a few times. The data were also submitted as part of a second study, on T cells expressing NK-cell markers. This second report adds: Restricting sorting to alpha-beta TCR T cells was achieved in several experiments by an anti-gamma-delta TCR antibody. For 5 to 7 donors, the dominant NKG2C+ clonotypes made up about 1.0-7.5% of their CD8+ T cells.

This receptor was taken from a woman aged 18-35 years in good health. This chain joins TRBV5-1 and TRBJ2-7, with D unresolved. Source material: PBMCs. The CDR3 region is CASSLEGRIRYEQYF. The CDR3 DNA reads TGCGCCAGCAGCTTGGAGGGCAGAATAAGGTACGAGCAGTACTTC.